One and the same sample provided the 24 T cell receptor beta chains below, sequenced in a study of CXCR3-negative and CXCR3-positive naive CD8 T cells. Study findings and constraints: CXCR3-negative naive cells had less hydrophobic TRB CDR3s than did CXCR3-positive naive cells.

UMI-tagged TRB cDNA libraries were built via 5' RACE. TCRdb re-called the 5' RACE reads, yielding one record per CDR3 amino acid sequence without DNA. The table lists 55,000 to 75,000 distinct CDR3 sequences. The antigens for these receptors are not known. The specimen was naive CXCR3+ CD8+ T cells from blood. This sample's subset: CD45RO-CCR7+CD27+CD95- naive CD8+ T cells expressing CXCR3 (TNR3+). The source of these receptors is a human donor in good health. Some clones in this sample may be carry-over from other donors' samples.

This chain joins TRBV4-3 and TRBJ2-7; TCRdb gives TRBD2 as the D gene, but with no DNA this cannot be confirmed. The CDR3 is 13 residues long. CDR1 LGHNA and CDR2 YSLEER come from the germline V gene. CDR3 loop: CASSQGLAEEQYF.

V usage is TRBV27 and J usage is TRBJ2-6. The germline V gene has CDR1 MNHEY and CDR2 SMNVEV (reference sequence). The CDR3 length is 15 residues. The CDR3 region is CASSFLNSGANVLTF.

The chain carries TRBV7-2 and TRBJ2-1; TCRdb outputs TRBD1, but without DNA this stays unchecked. The V gene's germline CDR1 is SGHTA and CDR2 FQGNSA. The CDR3 is made up of 16 amino acids. The CDR3 sequence: CASSLRGGSPTHEQFF.

The CDR3 reads CASSLSQVLANTGELFF. The chain is built from TRBV27 and TRBJ2-2; TCRdb designates TRBD1, a call that cannot be tested without DNA. Germline CDR1 reads MNHEY; CDR2 reads SMNVEV (reference sequence). The CDR3 contains 17 residues.

The V gene is TRBV29-1, the J gene TRBJ2-7; TCRdb picks TRBD1, but there is no DNA to check that call. Germline-derived CDR1 and CDR2 are SQVTM and ANQGSEA. The CDR3 has 15 residues. The CDR3 is CSVGGIRDIAYEQYF.

V and J are TRBV4-3 and TRBJ2-7; TCRdb indicates TRBD2, and absent DNA this call remains unverified. The germline gives CDR1 LGHNA, CDR2 YSLEER. The CDR3 contains 15 residues. CDR3 protein: CASSPSQGSSYEQYF.

The chain links TRBV4-3 to TRBJ1-2; TCRdb's D call of TRBD1 is untestable without DNA. The CDR3 is made up of 13 amino acids. Germline assignment: CDR1 LGHNA and CDR2 YSLEER. CDR3 amino acids: CASSQVKGGVYTF.

CDR3 amino acids: CASSWGGRDEQYF. This sequence joins TRBV7-2 and TRBJ2-7; TCRdb picks TRBD2, but there is no DNA to check that call. The germline V gene encodes CDR1 SGHTA and CDR2 FQGNSA. This CDR3 has 13 residues.

The chain recombines TRBV5-1 with TRBJ2-1; TCRdb proposes TRBD2, but this gene call is untestable without DNA. Per germline, CDR1 SGHRS and CDR2 YFSETQ. The CDR3 length is 14 residues. This CDR3 is CASSELDSYNEQFF.

The rearrangement links TRBV27 to TRBJ1-1; TCRdb picks TRBD1, but there is no DNA to check that call. This CDR3 region has 15 residues. Germline assignment: CDR1 MNHEY and CDR2 SMNVEV (reference sequence). CDR3 protein: CASSLDRDRGAEAFF.

The V gene is TRBV9, the J gene TRBJ1-1; TCRdb designates TRBD1, a call that cannot be tested without DNA. Germline V gene data show CDR1 as SGDLS and CDR2 as YYNGEE. The CDR3 totals 18 residues. The CDR3 loop reads CASSIQRTGRGETVEAFF.

The genes are TRBV6-6 and TRBJ2-3. CDR3 length: 13 amino acids. Germline V CDR1 and CDR2: MNHNY, SVGAGI (reference sequence). The CDR3 protein is CASSYVGPDTQYF.

V is TRBV2 and J is TRBJ2-7; no DNA is available, so the TRBD2 call from TCRdb remains unchecked. The CDR3 is made up of 17 amino acids. CDR1 SNHLY and CDR2 FYNNEI come from the germline V gene. CDR3 amino acids: CASIESPLSGRGYEQYF.

This chain joins TRBV10-3 and TRBJ2-7. The CDR3 is 13 residues long. Germline-derived CDR1 and CDR2 are ENHRY and SYGVKD. The CDR3 loop reads CAIKAEARYEQYF.

The chain combines TRBV6-2 or TRBV6-3 with TRBJ2-1; there is no DNA to check the TCRdb D call of TRBD1. The germline gives CDR1 MNHEY, CDR2 SVGEGT. This CDR3 is 18 amino acids long. The CDR3 sequence: CASSYSDRGEGLYNEQFF.

The chain couples TRBV10-2 to TRBJ2-5. The germline gives CDR1 WSHSY, CDR2 SAAADI. The CDR3 runs 11 residues. CDR3 loop: CASRGGETQYF.

The chain combines TRBV27 with TRBJ1-5. This CDR3 is built from 14 residues. The germline CDR1 and CDR2 sequences are MNHEY and SMNVEV (reference sequence). CDR3 loop: CASKDGLSNQPQHF.

The CDR3: CASSQDSGGPSYEQYF. The chain recombines TRBV4-3 with TRBJ2-7; TCRdb designates TRBD2, a call that cannot be tested without DNA. Germline lookup yields CDR1 LGHNA and CDR2 YSLEER. The CDR3 consists of 16 residues.

V gene TRBV7-3 combines with J gene TRBJ2-7. The CDR3 spans 13 residues. Germline V gene data show CDR1 as SGHTA and CDR2 as FQGTGA. The CDR3 protein is CASSQTGSYEQYF.

The CDR3 protein is CASSPGTESSYEQYF. This chain connects TRBV19 to TRBJ2-7; TCRdb's assignment of TRBD1 cannot be checked, as there is no DNA. The CDR3 runs 15 residues. Per the germline V gene, CDR1 is LNHDA and CDR2 is SQIVND (reference sequence).

The chain uses TRBV19 and TRBJ2-1; absent DNA, TCRdb's TRBD1 call cannot be checked. Germline V lookup: CDR1 LNHDA, CDR2 SQIVND (reference sequence). The CDR3 has 18 residues. The CDR3: CASSSRGSGQGAHNEQFF. Combining the CDR3 with reference TRBV19 and TRBJ2-1 gives the whole variable domain DGGITQSPKYLFRKEGQNVTLSCEQNLNHDAMYWYRQDPGQGLRLIYYSQIVNDFQKGDIAEGYSVSREKKESFPLTVTSAQKNPTAFYLCASSSRGSGQGAHNEQFFGPGTRLTVL.

The V call is TRBV20-1, the J call TRBJ2-1. CDR3 length equals 13 residues. In germline, CDR1 is DFQATT, CDR2 SNEGSKA (reference sequence). The CDR3: CSASQSSYNEQFF.

The CDR3 loop is CASSTAAGYEQYF. This chain uses TRBV19 with TRBJ2-7; the TRBD2 assignment by TCRdb is unverifiable without DNA. CDR3 length: 13 residues. CDR1 is LNHDA, CDR2 SQIVND, per germline (reference sequence).

This chain connects TRBV7-9 to TRBJ2-1; TCRdb names TRBD2, which stays unverified in the absence of DNA. The CDR3 length is 16 residues. Germline values: CDR1 SEHNR, CDR2 FQNEAQ (reference sequence). The CDR3 loop is CASSTLAGATYIEQFF.